The 20 T cell receptor beta chains below were found in one sample sequenced in a study of blood T cell repertoires in COVID-19. Sequenced by immunoSEQ multiplex PCR; TCRdb stores in-frame clones only, minus some. The table shows 100,000 to 150,000 clones, with 65% to 85% occurring only once. Sample: peripheral blood. These receptors all stem from an elderly woman with acute or convalescent COVID-19.

V is TRBV7-9 and J is TRBJ2-7; 7 nucleotides match TRBD2. Trimming took 5 bases from V and 3 from J; bases not matched to a gene: 10. There are 15 residues in the CDR3. Germline V gives CDR1 SEHNR, CDR2 FQNEAQ (reference sequence). The CDR3 nucleotides are TGTGCCAGCAGCGCGACTAGCAGTTTTTTCTACGAGCAGTACTTC. Translating gives CASSATSSFFYEQYF.

The chain links TRBV6-5 to TRBJ1-4, with TRBD1 as a possible D gene (6 bases). This CDR3 is 15 amino acids long. Looked up from germline, CDR1 is MNHEY and CDR2 is SVGAGI. Trimming shortened V by 2 bases and J by 3 bases, and 10 bases separated the two germline ends. The CDR3: CASSYQGLSNEKLFF. Here the CDR3 DNA reads TGTGCCAGCAGTTACCAGGGGTTATCTAATGAAAAACTGTTTTTT.

This sequence joins TRBV30 and TRBJ2-1, with D perhaps TRBD2 (7 bases). Germline lookup yields CDR1 GTSNPN and CDR2 SVGIG (reference sequence). The length of the CDR3 is 14 residues. V lost 7 bases and J 3 bases, leaving 16 bases between the germline ends. The CDR3 here is CALDRGGFYNEQFF. In nucleotides, the CDR3 is TGTGCCTTGGATAGGGGGGGGTTCTACAATGAGCAGTTCTTC.

The chain is built from TRBV6-5 and TRBJ2-7, with TRBD2 as a possible D gene (5 bases). Trimming left V 4 bases short and J 0 bases short, with 10 bases between. Looked up from germline, CDR1 is MNHEY and CDR2 is SVGAGI. The CDR3 covers 14 residues. CDR3 in amino acids: CASSSTGSSYEQYF. CDR3 in DNA: TGTGCCAGCAGTTCGACGGGGAGCTCCTACGAGCAGTACTTC.

The chain recombines TRBV29-1 with TRBJ2-7; D perhaps matches TRBD1 (6 bases). Trimming took off 7 bases at V and 2 bases at J, with 12 bases between the two ends. CDR3 size: 12 residues. Germline V gene sequence: CDR1 SQVTM, CDR2 ANQGSEA. DNA of the CDR3: TGCAGCGCCCGGACAGCCCCCTACGAGCAGTACTTC. Translated: CSARTAPYEQYF.

The chain is built from TRBV21-1 and TRBJ2-2; the DNA was not used to check the table's D call, TRBD1. TRBV21-1 is a pseudogene. The CDR3 is made up of 22 amino acids. The CDR3: CASSKVLGTAGPLASNTGELFF. DNA of the CDR3: TGTGCCAGCAGCAAAGTCCTCGGGACAGCGGGCCCCCTCGCTTCGAACACCGGGGAGCTGTTTTTT.

The J gene is TRBJ2-7, the V gene TRBV10-3; TRBD1 is a possible D gene (5 bases). Per the germline V gene, CDR1 is ENHRY and CDR2 is SYGVKD. The V end was cut by 8 bases, the J end by 1 base, with 9 bases between. The CDR3 length is 12 residues. The chain's CDR3 is CAIGADSYEQYF. DNA for the CDR3: TGTGCCATCGGGGCGGATTCCTACGAGCAGTACTTC.

The J gene is TRBJ2-7, the V gene TRBV7-2; D call uncertain. Trimming shortened V by 5 bases and J by 0 bases, and 5 bases separated the two germline ends. This CDR3 region has 12 residues. Germline V gives CDR1 SGHTA, CDR2 FQGNSA. For the CDR3, the DNA is TGTGCCAGCAGCCGGTACTCCTACGAGCAGTACTTC. Protein product: CASSRYSYEQYF.

The rearrangement joins TRBV9 to TRBJ2-7, with TRBD1 matching 7 bases. The J segment lost 4 bases and the V segment lost 3 bases, leaving 4 bases of the junction unmatched. The CDR3 sequence is 13 residues long. Germline values: CDR1 SGDLS, CDR2 YYNGEE. The CDR3 loop is CASSGQGSYEQYF. DNA of the CDR3: TGTGCCAGCAGCGGACAGGGATCTTACGAGCAGTACTTC.

A single count supports this clone. The rearrangement uses TRBV19 and TRBJ1-2, with D hard to call. With 1 base removed from V and 4 bases from J, the gap between germline ends came to 10 bases. Per germline, CDR1 LNHDA and CDR2 SQIVND (reference sequence). The CDR3 runs to 14 residues. In DNA, the CDR3 is TGTGCCAGTAGTATAGGCACAGTAAGCTATGGCTACACCTTC. This translates into CASSIGTVSYGYTF.

There are a few counts of this clone. V is TRBV5-5 and J is TRBJ2-2, with no clear D. Trimming took 1 base from V and 4 from J, leaving 5 bases between them. This CDR3 region has 13 residues. Germline loops: CDR1 SGHKS, CDR2 YYEKEE (reference sequence). For the CDR3, the DNA is TGTGCCAGCAGCTTGCCGGGCACCGGGGAGCTGTTTTTT. Protein sequence: CASSLPGTGELFF.

The V and J genes are TRBV5-5 and TRBJ1-2, with D maybe TRBD1 (5 bases). Trimming took off 6 bases at V and 4 bases at J, with 19 bases between the two ends. CDR1 and CDR2 (germline): SGHKS, YYEKEE (reference sequence). CDR3 length equals 15 residues. This CDR3 is CASTHLGEGTYGYTF. CDR3 coding DNA: TGTGCCAGCACCCATTTGGGGGAGGGGACCTATGGCTACACCTTC.

This clone showed up just once. The genes are TRBV11-2 and TRBJ1-4; possible D gene TRBD1, 5 bases. Germline-derived CDR1 and CDR2 are SGHAT and FQNNGV. CDR3 length equals 14 residues. V was shortened by 4 bases and J by 4 bases, with 10 bases between the two germline ends. CDR3 amino acids: CASSWRQFNEKLFF. The CDR3, as DNA: TGTGCCAGCAGCTGGCGACAGTTTAATGAAAAACTGTTTTTT.

The rearrangement uses TRBV6-2 or TRBV6-3 and TRBJ2-1, with 8 bases identical to TRBD2. Looked up from germline, CDR1 is MNHEY and CDR2 is SVGEGT. The CDR3 extends over 17 amino acids. V gave up 0 bases and J gave up 4 bases; unmatched junction bases: 8. DNA of the CDR3: TGTGCCAGCAGTTACTCCAATCCGCGGGGGGTTTACAATGAGCAGTTCTTC. Translating it yields CASSYSNPRGVYNEQFF.

The genes are TRBV18 and TRBJ2-7, with D perhaps matching TRBD2 (5 bases). The CDR3 spans 13 residues. CDR1 is KGHSH and CDR2 is LQKENI in the germline V gene. The V and J ends lost 4 bases and 3 bases respectively, with 10 bases between them. The chain's CDR3 is CASSRGRGYEQYF. Here the CDR3 DNA reads TGTGCCAGCTCACGAGGGAGAGGCTACGAGCAGTACTTC.

The rearrangement uses TRBV30 and TRBJ1-6; 7 bases are shared with TRBD1. CDR3 length: 14 amino acids. Germline CDR1 and CDR2: GTSNPN and SVGIG (reference sequence). Trimming cost V 2 bases and J 6 bases; bases outside gene matches: 4. CDR3 bases: TGTGCCTGGAGTAGGACAGGCCTTAATTCACCCCTCCACTTT. Amino acids: CAWSRTGLNSPLHF.

CDR3 amino acids: CASSLEGQPSTDTQYF. For the CDR3, the DNA is TGCGCCAGCAGCTTGGAAGGACAGCCTAGCACAGATACGCAGTATTTT. V gene TRBV5-1 combines with J gene TRBJ2-3; tentatively, D is TRBD1 (6 bases). Trimming removed 0 bases at V and 0 bases at J, with 11 bases between. The CDR3 consists of 16 residues. Germline V gene sequence: CDR1 SGHRS, CDR2 YFSETQ.

V gene TRBV21-1 combines with J gene TRBJ1-1; the table's D call of TRBD1 was not tested on the DNA. TRBV21-1 is a recognized pseudogene. The CDR3 extends over 16 amino acids. The CDR3 is CASSKKGRVSSTEAFF. In nucleotides, the CDR3 is TGTGCCAGCAGCAAGAAGGGGCGAGTATCCTCCACTGAAGCTTTCTTT.

The chain combines TRBV7-8 with TRBJ2-2, with D possibly TRBD1 on 6 matching bases. The CDR3 has 15 residues. V was trimmed by 5 bases and J by 3 bases, leaving 13 bases between them. Germline CDR1 reads SGHVS; CDR2 reads FQNEAQ. The CDR3 region has the DNA TGTGCCAGCAGCCAGGACAGCGGATACACCGGGGAGCTGTTTTTT. This encodes CASSQDSGYTGELFF. Supplemented by reference TRBV7-8 and TRBJ2-2, the full variable domain reads GAGVSQSPRYKVAKRGQDVALRCDPISGHVSLFWYQQALGQGPEFLTYFQNEAQLDKSGLPSDRFFAERPEGSVSTLKIQRTQQEDSAVYLCASSQDSGYTGELFFGEGSRLTVL.

This rearrangement joins TRBV30 to TRBJ2-1; 8 nucleotides line up with TRBD2. V shed 3 bases and J 5 bases; nucleotides not matched to a gene: 3. Germline assignment: CDR1 GTSNPN and CDR2 SVGIG (reference sequence). The CDR3 is made up of 13 amino acids. This chain's CDR3 is CAWRLAVHNEQFF. In DNA form, the CDR3 reads TGTGCCTGGAGACTAGCGGTACACAATGAGCAGTTCTTC.